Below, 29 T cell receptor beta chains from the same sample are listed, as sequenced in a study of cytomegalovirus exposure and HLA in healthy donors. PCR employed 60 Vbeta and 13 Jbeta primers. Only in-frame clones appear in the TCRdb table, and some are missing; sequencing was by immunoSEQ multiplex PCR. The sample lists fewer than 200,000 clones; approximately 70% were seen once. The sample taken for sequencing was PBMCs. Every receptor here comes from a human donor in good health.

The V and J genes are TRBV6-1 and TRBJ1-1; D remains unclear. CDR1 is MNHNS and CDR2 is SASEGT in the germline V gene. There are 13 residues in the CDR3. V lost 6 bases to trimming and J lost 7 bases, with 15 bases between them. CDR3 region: CASRPGFGNEAFF. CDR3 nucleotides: TGTGCCAGCAGGCCCGGGTTCGGCAATGAAGCTTTCTTT.

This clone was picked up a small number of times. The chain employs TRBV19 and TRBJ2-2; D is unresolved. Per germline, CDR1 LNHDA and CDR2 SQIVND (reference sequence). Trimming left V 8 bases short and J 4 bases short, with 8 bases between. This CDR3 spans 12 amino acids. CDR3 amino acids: CASRYSTGELFF. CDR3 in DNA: TGTGCCAGTCGCTACTCCACCGGGGAGCTGTTTTTT.

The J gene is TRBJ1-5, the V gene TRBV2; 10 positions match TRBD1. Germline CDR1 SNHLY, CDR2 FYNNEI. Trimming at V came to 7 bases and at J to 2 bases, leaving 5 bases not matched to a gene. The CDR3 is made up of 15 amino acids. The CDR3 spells CASTPTGGGNQPQHF. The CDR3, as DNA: TGTGCCAGCACTCCGACAGGGGGCGGCAATCAGCCCCAGCATTTT. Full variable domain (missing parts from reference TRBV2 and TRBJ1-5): EPEVTQTPSHQVTQMGQEVILRCVPISNHLYFYWYRQILGQKVEFLVSFYNNEISEKSEIFDDQFSVERPDGSNFTLKIRSTKLEDSAMYFCASTPTGGGNQPQHFGDGTRLSIL.

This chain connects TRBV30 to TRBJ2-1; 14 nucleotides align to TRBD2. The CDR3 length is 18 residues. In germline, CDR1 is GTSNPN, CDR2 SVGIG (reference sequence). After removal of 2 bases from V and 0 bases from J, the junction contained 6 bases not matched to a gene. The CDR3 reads CAWSRGLAGVLSYNEQFF. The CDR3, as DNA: TGTGCCTGGAGTAGGGGACTAGCGGGGGTTCTCTCCTACAATGAGCAGTTCTTC.

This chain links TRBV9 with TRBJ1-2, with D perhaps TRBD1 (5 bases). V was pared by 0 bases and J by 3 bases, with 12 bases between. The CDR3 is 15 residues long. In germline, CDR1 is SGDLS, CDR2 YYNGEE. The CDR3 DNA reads TGTGCCAGCAGCGTAGGGCAGGGAGGTTACTATGGCTACACCTTC. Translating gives CASSVGQGGYYGYTF.

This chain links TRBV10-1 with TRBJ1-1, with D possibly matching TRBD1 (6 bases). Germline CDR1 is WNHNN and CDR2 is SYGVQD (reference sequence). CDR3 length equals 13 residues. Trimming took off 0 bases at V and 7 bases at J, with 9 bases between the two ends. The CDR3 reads CASSESGAGEAFF. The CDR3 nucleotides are TGCGCCAGCAGTGAGTCGGGGGCGGGTGAAGCTTTCTTT.

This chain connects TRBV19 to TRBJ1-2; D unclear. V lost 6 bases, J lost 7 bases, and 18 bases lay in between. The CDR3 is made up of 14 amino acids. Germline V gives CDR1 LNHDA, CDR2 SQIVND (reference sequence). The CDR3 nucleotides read TGTGCCAGTAGGGAAGGGAGCCGAAGTGGTGGCTACACCTTC. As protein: CASREGSRSGGYTF.

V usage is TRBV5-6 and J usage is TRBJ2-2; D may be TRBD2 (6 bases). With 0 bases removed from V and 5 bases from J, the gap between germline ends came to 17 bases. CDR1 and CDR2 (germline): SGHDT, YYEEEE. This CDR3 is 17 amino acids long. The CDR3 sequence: CASSLARSGRRTGELFF. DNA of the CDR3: TGTGCCAGCAGCTTGGCGCGCTCAGGGAGGCGAACCGGGGAGCTGTTTTTT.

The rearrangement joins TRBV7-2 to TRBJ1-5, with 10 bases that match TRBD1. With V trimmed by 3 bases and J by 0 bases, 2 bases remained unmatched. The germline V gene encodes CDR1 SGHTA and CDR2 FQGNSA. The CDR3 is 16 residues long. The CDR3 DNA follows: TGTGCCAGCAGCTTGACAGGGGGCTATAGCAATCAGCCCCAGCATTTT. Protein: CASSLTGGYSNQPQHF.

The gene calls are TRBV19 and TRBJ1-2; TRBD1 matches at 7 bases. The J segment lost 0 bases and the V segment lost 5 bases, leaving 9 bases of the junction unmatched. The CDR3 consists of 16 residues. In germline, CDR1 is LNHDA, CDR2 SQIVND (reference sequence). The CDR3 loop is CASSSSGQHPNYGYTF. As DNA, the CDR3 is TGTGCCAGTAGTTCCTCGGGACAGCACCCTAACTATGGCTACACCTTC.

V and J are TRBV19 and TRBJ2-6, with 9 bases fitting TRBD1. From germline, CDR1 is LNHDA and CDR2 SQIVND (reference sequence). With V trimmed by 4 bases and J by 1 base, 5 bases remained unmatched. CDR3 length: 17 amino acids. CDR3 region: CASSTGQGRSGANVLTF. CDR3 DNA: TGTGCCAGTAGTACAGGACAGGGGCGGTCTGGGGCCAACGTCCTGACTTTC. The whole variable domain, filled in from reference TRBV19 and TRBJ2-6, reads DGGITQSPKYLFRKEGQNVTLSCEQNLNHDAMYWYRQDPGQGLRLIYYSQIVNDFQKGDIAEGYSVSREKKESFPLTVTSAQKNPTAFYLCASSTGQGRSGANVLTFGAGSRLTVL.

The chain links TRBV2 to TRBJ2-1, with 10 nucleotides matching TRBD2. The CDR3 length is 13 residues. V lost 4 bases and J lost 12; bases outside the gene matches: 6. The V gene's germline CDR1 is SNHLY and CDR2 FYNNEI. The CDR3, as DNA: TGTGCCAGCAGTGGCAGCGGGGGGGTCGGGCAGTTCTTC. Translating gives CASSGSGGVGQFF.

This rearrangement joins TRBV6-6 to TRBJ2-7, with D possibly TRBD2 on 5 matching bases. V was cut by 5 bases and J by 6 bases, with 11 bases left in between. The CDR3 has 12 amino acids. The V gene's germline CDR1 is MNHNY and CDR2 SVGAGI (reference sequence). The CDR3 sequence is CASSLPEGEQYF. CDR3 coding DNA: TGTGCCAGCAGTCTCCCAGAGGGCGAGCAGTACTTC.

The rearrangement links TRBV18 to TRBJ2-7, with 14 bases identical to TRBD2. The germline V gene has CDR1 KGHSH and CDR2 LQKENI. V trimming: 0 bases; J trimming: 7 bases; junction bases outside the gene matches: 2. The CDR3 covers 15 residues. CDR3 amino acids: CASSPPTSGGVEQYF. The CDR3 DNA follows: TGTGCCAGCTCACCACCGACTAGCGGGGGGGTTGAGCAGTACTTC. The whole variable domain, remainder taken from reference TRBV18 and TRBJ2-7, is NAGVMQNPRHLVRRRGQEARLRCSPMKGHSHVYWYRQLPEEGLKFMVYLQKENIIDESGMPKERFSAEFPKEGPSILRIQQVVRGDSAAYFCASSPPTSGGVEQYFGPGTRLTVT.

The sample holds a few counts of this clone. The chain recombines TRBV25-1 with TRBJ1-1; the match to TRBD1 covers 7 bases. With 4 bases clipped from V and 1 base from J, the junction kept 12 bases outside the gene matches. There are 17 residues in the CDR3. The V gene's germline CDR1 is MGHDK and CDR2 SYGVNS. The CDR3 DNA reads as TGTGCCAGCAGTGCCATTGGCAGGGGGTCGGCGAACACTGAAGCTTTCTTT. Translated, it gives CASSAIGRGSANTEAFF.

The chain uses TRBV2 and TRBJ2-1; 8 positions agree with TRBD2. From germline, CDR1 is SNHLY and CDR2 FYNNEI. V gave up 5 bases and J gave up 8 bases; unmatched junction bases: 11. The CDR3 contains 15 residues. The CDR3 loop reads CASSSWTSSGDEQFF. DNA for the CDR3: TGTGCCAGCAGTTCCTGGACTAGCTCAGGGGATGAGCAGTTCTTC.

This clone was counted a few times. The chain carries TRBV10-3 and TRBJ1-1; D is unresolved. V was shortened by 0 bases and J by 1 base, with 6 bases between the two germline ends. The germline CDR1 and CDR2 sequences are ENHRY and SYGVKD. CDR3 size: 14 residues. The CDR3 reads CAISESGANTEAFF. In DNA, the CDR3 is TGTGCCATCAGTGAGTCCGGAGCGAACACTGAAGCTTTCTTT.

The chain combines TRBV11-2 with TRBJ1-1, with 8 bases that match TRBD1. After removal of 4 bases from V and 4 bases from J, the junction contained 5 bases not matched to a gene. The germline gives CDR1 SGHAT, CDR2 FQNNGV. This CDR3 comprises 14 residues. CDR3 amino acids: CASSSRQGFTEAFF. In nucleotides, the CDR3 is TGTGCCAGCAGCTCCCGACAGGGGTTCACTGAAGCTTTCTTT.

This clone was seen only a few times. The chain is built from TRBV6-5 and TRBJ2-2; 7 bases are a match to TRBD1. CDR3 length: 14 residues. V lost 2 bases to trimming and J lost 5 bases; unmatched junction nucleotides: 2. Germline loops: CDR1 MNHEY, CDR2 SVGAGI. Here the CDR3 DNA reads TGTGCCAGCAGTTACGGACAGGAAACCGGGGAGCTGTTTTTT. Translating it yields CASSYGQETGELFF.

The CDR3 loop is CASSSTNYEQYF. CDR3 nucleotides: TGTGCCAGCAGCTCTACCAACTACGAGCAGTACTTC. The J gene is TRBJ2-7, the V gene TRBV6-5; unclear D gene. Trimming cost V 6 bases and J 3 bases, with 9 bases left between them. Germline V gene sequence: CDR1 MNHEY, CDR2 SVGAGI. The CDR3 contains 12 residues.

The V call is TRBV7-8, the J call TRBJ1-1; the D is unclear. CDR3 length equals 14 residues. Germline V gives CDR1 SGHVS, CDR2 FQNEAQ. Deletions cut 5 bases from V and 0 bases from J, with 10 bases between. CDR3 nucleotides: TGTGCCAGCAGCCCCGAAAGCTTGAACACTGAAGCTTTCTTT. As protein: CASSPESLNTEAFF.

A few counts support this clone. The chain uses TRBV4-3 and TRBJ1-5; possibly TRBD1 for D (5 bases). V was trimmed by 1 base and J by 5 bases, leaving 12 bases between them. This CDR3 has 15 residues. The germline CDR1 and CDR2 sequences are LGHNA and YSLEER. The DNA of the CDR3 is TGCGCCAGCAGCCAAGTACCTGCGGGGGATCAGCCCCAGCATTTT. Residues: CASSQVPAGDQPQHF.

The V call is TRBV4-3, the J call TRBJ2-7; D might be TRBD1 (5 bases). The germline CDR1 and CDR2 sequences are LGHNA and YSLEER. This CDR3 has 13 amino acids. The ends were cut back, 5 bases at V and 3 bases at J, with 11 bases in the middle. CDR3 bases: TGCGCCAGCAGCACCGACAGAATCTACGAGCAGTACTTC. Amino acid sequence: CASSTDRIYEQYF.

CDR3 nucleotide sequence: TGTGCCAGCAGTTTTCAAGGGACAGGGGATCTGCAGGGCTACACCTTC. It codes for CASSFQGTGDLQGYTF. V usage is TRBV27 and J usage is TRBJ1-2, with TRBD1 matching over 10 bases. V gave up 3 bases and J gave up 8 bases; unmatched junction bases: 12. Germline lookup yields CDR1 MNHEY and CDR2 SMNVEV (reference sequence). The CDR3 extends over 16 amino acids.

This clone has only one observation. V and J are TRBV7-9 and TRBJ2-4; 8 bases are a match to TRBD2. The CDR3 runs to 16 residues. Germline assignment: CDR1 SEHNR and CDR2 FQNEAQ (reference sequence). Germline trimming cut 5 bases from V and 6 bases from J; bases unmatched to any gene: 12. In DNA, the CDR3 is TGTGCCAGCAGCCCATCCCGTGGCGGGGGGCGAAACATTCAGTACTTC. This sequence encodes CASSPSRGGGRNIQYF.

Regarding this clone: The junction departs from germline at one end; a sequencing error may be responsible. DNA of the CDR3: TGCAGCGTTGGGAGGGGGGGCTACCCCTTC. Translated: CSVGRGGYPF. The rearrangement links TRBV29-1 to TRBJ1-2; possible D gene TRBD1, 6 bases. From germline, CDR1 is SQVTM and CDR2 ANQGSEA. CDR3 length: 10 amino acids.

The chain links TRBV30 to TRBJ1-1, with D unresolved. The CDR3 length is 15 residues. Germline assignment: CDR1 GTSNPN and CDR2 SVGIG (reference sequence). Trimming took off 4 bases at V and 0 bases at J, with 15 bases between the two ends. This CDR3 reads CAWNPEGRLNTEAFF. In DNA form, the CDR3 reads TGTGCCTGGAACCCCGAGGGCAGACTGAACACTGAAGCTTTCTTT.

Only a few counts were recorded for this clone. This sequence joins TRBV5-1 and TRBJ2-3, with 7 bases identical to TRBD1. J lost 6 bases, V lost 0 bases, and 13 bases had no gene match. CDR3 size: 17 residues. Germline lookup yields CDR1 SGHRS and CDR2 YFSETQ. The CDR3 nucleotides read TGCGCCAGCAGCTTGGAGGCCCCGGAGACAGGGATCGATACGCAGTATTTT. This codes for CASSLEAPETGIDTQYF.

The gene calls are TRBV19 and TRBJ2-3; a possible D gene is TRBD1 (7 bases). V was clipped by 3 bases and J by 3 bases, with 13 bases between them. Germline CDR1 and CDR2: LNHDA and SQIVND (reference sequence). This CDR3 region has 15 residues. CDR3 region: CASSIAEGATDTQYF. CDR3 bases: TGTGCCAGTAGTATCGCGGAGGGGGCGACAGATACGCAGTATTTT.